This record looks at one TCR beta chain sequence and its context. This sample is part of a study of OX40 agonist ivuxolimab in advanced cancers. Looking at the study overall: Dose-escalation patients were diagnosed with hepatocellular carcinoma, melanoma, renal cell cancer or head and neck cancer.

Sequenced by immunoSEQ multiplex PCR; TCRdb stores in-frame clones only, minus some. The sample contains over 30,000 clones, around 82% of which appear only once. V was cut by 4 bases and J by 5 bases, with 15 bases left in between. The CDR3 consists of 14 residues. CDR1 is SGHRS and CDR2 is YFSETQ in the germline V gene. The chain is built from TRBV5-1 and TRBJ2-5, with D perhaps matching TRBD1 or TRBD2 (5 bases each). The sequence was obtained from an adult with an advanced solid tumor such as melanoma, head and neck, liver or kidney cancer. The specimen was CD4+ or CD8+ T cells sorted from blood, collected in a trial of the OX40 agonist ivuxolimab. In DNA, the CDR3 is TGCGCCAGCAGCAAAGGGGACCTAGGGGAGACCCAGTACTTC. Its protein product is CASSKGDLGETQYF. The whole variable domain, remainder taken from reference TRBV5-1 and TRBJ2-5, is KAGVTQTPRYLIKTRGQQVTLSCSPISGHRSVSWYQQTPGQGLQFLFEYFSETQRNKGNFPGRFSGRQFSNSRSEMNVSTLELGDSALYLCASSKGDLGETQYFGPGTRLLVL.